This T cell receptor beta chain is from a study of blood T cells in healthy people across ages. PCR was performed a second time for roughly 6 to 12 cycles using a sample-barcoded 5' primer and a J-beta primer mix. Every sample produced at least 3 million CDR3-containing paired-end reads. TCRdb re-analysed the 5' RACE reads in MiXCR, keeping a single row per CDR3 protein. The sample holds around 1,000,000 distinct CDR3 sequences; almost 25% are singletons and the top ten take approximately 0.75%. CDR1 is DFQATT, CDR2 SNEGSKA, per germline (reference sequence). V was pared by 5 bases and J by 2 bases, with 3 bases of the junction left unmatched. CDR3 length: 13 residues. This sample was shared with a second study, whose subject was T cells of mothers and their children. This second study says: Study donors consisted of a few healthy Caucasian mothers and their six children. According to the study, all extracted RNA entered cDNA synthesis at 1.5 ug per 15 ul.

This chain joins TRBV20-1 and TRBJ2-1; 7 bases map to TRBD2. This clonotype was obtained from a girl aged 2 to 9 in good health. Sequencing input: blood. The CDR3 sequence: CSAAGLAYNEQFF. CDR3 coding DNA: TGCAGTGCTGCCGGACTAGCCTACAATGAGCAGTTCTTC.